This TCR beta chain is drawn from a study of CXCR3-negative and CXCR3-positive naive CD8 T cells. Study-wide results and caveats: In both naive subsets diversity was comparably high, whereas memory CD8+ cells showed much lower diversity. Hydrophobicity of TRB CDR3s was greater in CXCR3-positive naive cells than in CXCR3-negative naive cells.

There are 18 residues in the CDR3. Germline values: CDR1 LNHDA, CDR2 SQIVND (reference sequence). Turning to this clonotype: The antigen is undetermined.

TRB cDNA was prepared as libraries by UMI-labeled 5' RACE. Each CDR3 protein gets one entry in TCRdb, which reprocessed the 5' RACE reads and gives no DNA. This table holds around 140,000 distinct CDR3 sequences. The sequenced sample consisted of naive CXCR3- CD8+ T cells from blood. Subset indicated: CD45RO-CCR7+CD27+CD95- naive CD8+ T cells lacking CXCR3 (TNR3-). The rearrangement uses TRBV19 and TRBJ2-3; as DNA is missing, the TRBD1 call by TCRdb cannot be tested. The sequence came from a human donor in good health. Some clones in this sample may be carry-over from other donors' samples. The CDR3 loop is CASLPRRGSESSTDTQYF.